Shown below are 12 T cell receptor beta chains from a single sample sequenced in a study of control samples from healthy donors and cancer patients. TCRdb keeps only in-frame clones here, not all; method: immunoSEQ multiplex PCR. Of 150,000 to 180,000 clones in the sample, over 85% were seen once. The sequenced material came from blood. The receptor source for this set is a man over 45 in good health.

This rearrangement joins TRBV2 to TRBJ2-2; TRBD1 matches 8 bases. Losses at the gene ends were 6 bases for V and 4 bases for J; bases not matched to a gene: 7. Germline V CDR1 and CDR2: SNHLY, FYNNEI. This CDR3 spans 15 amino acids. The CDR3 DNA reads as TGTGCCAGCAGGCTTGGACAGGGCGGCACCGGGGAGCTGTTTTTT. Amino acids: CASRLGQGGTGELFF.

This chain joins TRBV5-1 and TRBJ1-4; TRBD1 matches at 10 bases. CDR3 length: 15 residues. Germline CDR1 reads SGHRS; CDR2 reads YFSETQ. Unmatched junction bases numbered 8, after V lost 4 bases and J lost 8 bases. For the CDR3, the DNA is TGCGCCAGCAGCCTATCGACAGGGGGCGGAGAAAAACTGTTTTTT. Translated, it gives CASSLSTGGGEKLFF.

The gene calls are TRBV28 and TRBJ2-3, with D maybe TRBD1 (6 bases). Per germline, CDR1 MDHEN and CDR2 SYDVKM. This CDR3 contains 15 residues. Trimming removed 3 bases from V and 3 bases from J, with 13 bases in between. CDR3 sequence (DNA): TGTGCCAGCAGTTTGGGCGACAGGTTGACAGATACGCAGTATTTT. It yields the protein CASSLGDRLTDTQYF. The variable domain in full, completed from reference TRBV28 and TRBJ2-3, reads DVKVTQSSRYLVKRTGEKVFLECVQDMDHENMFWYRQDPGLGLRLIYFSYDVKMKEKGDIPEGYSVSREKKERFSLILESASTNQTSMYLCASSLGDRLTDTQYFGPGTRLTVL.

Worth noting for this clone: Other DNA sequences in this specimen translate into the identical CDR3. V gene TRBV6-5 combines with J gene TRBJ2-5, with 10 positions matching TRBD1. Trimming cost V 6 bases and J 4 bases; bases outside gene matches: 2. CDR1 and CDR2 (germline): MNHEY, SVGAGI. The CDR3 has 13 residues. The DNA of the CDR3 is TGTGCCAGCAGGACAGGGGGCGGAGAGACCCAGTACTTC. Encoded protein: CASRTGGGETQYF.

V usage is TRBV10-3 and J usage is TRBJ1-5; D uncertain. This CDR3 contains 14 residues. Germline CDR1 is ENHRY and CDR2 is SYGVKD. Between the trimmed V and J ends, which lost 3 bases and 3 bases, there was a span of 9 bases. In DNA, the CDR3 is TGTGCCATCAGTGATCTGACCGCCAATCAGCCCCAGCATTTT. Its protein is CAISDLTANQPQHF.

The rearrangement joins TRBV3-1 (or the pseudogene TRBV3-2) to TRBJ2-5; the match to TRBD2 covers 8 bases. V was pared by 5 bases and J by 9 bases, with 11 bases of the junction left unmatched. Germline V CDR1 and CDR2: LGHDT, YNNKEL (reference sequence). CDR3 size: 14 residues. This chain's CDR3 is CASSEVSGKGAQYF. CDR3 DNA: TGTGCCAGCAGCGAAGTTAGCGGGAAGGGAGCCCAGTACTTC.

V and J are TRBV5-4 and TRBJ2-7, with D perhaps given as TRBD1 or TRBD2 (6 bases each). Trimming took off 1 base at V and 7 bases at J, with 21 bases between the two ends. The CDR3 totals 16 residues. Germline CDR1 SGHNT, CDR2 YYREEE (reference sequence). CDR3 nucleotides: TGTGCCAGCAGCTTGAGTGCGGGACACCTATCCGAAGAGCAGTACTTC. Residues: CASSLSAGHLSEEQYF.

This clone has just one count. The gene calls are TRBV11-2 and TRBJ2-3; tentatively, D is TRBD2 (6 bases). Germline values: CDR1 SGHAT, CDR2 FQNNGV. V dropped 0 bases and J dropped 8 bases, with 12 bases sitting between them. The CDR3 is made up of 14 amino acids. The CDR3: CASSLEDMGGTQYF. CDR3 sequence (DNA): TGTGCCAGCAGCTTAGAGGACATGGGGGGTACGCAGTATTTT.

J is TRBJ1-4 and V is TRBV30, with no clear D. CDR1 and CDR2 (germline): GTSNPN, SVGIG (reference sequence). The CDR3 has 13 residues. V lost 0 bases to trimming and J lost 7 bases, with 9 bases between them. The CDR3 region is CAWSVLEGEKLFF. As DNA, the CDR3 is TGTGCCTGGAGTGTACTCGAGGGTGAAAAACTGTTTTTT.

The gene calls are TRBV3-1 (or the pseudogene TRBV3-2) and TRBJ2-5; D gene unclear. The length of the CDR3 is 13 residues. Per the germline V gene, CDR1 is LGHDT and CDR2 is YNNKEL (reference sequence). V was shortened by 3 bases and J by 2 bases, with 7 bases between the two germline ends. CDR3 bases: TGTGCCAGCAGCCATTACGAACAAGAGACCCAGTACTTC. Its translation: CASSHYEQETQYF.

The CDR3 is CASSFGQGGKNIQYF. For the CDR3, the DNA is TGTGCCAGCAGCTTTGGACAGGGAGGCAAAAACATTCAGTACTTC. The chain is built from TRBV7-9 and TRBJ2-4, with 8 bases aligning to TRBD1. The germline CDR1 and CDR2 sequences are SEHNR and FQNEAQ (reference sequence). This CDR3 has 15 residues. With V trimmed by 3 bases and J by 3 bases, 4 bases remained unmatched.

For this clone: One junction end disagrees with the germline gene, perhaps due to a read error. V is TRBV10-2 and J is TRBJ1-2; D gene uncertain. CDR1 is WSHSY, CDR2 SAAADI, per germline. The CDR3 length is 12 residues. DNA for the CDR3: TGCGCCAGCGAATCCCCTAACTATGGTTACACCTTC. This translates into CASESPNYGYTF.